This TCR beta chain was identified in a study of early T cells in non-severe SARS-CoV-2 infection. Study context: Bulk RNA from unsorted whole blood was sequenced; chains were unpaired.

This clonotype was detected many times. TCRdb re-analysed the 5' RACE reads in MiXCR, keeping a single row per CDR3 protein. In the table there are tens of thousands of distinct CDR3 sequences, 5% to 7.5% of which are singletons. This TCR came from an adult who was a healthcare worker with PCR-confirmed SARS-CoV-2 infection or an uninfected control (not recorded which). The material sequenced was whole blood, taken at baseline.

CDR3 nucleotides: TGCAGTGCTAGAGAGAGCGTTACGCAGTATTTT. This encodes CSARESVTQYF. The chain carries TRBV20-1 and TRBJ2-3; D is uncertain. Germline V gives CDR1 DFQATT, CDR2 SNEGSKA (reference sequence). V lost 0 bases, J lost 8 bases, and 6 bases lay in between. The CDR3 spans 11 residues.